The 17 T cell receptor beta chains presented below share a single source sample, sequenced in a study of shared clonotypes between healthy human individuals. Data came from immunoSEQ multiplex PCR; TCRdb stores just in-frame clones and leaves some out. The top ten hold around 0.14% of the sample, which has millions of clones, just over 90% seen once. The material sequenced was naive CD4+ T cells sorted from blood. Subset defined: CD45RA+ positively selected. These receptors were taken from a man aged 18 to 30 in good health.

This chain links TRBV27 with TRBJ2-3; TRBD1 or TRBD2 may be the D gene (5 bases each). Trimming removed 2 bases from V and 2 bases from J, with 11 bases in between. Germline lookup yields CDR1 MNHEY and CDR2 SMNVEV (reference sequence). The CDR3 runs to 15 residues. CDR3 in DNA: TGTGCCAGCAGTTTAGAGGGGTCATTCACAGATACGCAGTATTTT. This codes for CASSLEGSFTDTQYF.

The chain is built from TRBV6-5 and TRBJ2-7; 7 nucleotides match TRBD2. The length of the CDR3 is 12 residues. The germline V gene has CDR1 MNHEY and CDR2 SVGAGI. Trimming at V came to 5 bases and at J to 7 bases, leaving 5 bases not matched to a gene. The CDR3 spells CASSQRGNEQYF. In nucleotides, the CDR3 is TGTGCCAGCAGTCAGCGGGGTAATGAGCAGTACTTC.

The count of this clone is one. The V gene is TRBV10-1, the J gene TRBJ2-7; tentatively, D is TRBD1 (5 bases). The CDR3 runs to 16 residues. Trimming took off 3 bases at V and 4 bases at J, with 19 bases between the two ends. Germline loops: CDR1 WNHNN, CDR2 SYGVQD (reference sequence). CDR3 region: CASSEGANPARYEQYF. CDR3 in DNA: TGCGCCAGCAGTGAAGGGGCCAATCCCGCACGTTACGAGCAGTACTTC.

Comments on this clone: This same CDR3 is encoded by further DNA sequences in the sample. J is TRBJ1-3 and V is TRBV5-1, with D perhaps TRBD1 (5 bases). V was shortened by 3 bases and J by 0 bases, with 10 bases between the two germline ends. Germline V CDR1 and CDR2: SGHRS, YFSETQ. CDR3 length: 15 residues. CDR3 sequence reads: CASSSTGDSGNTIYF. The DNA for the CDR3 is TGCGCCAGCAGCTCTACAGGAGACTCTGGAAACACCATATATTTT.

The chain has TRBV7-2 and TRBJ2-1; tentatively, D is TRBD2 (5 bases). The CDR3 runs to 13 residues. The ends were cut back, 4 bases at V and 9 bases at J, with 13 bases in the middle. Germline CDR1 and CDR2: SGHTA and FQGNSA. The CDR3 spells CASSSGPAGEQFF. CDR3 sequence (DNA): TGTGCCAGCAGCTCCGGTCCTGCGGGTGAGCAGTTCTTC.

This clone has just one count. This sample includes further DNA sequences coding for the same CDR3. This chain joins TRBV7-2 and TRBJ2-5; 8 bases line up with TRBD1. With 5 bases clipped from V and 5 bases from J, the junction kept 4 bases outside the gene matches. The CDR3 runs 13 residues. CDR1 is SGHTA, CDR2 FQGNSA, per germline. The CDR3 DNA sequence: TGTGCCAGCAGCCCGGACAGGGTGGAGACCCAGTACTTC. Its translation is CASSPDRVETQYF.

The chain joins TRBV4-1 to TRBJ1-1; 10 nucleotides align to TRBD1. The CDR3 has 14 amino acids. The V and J ends lost 0 bases and 11 bases, in that order; junction bases with no gene match: 6. The germline V gene has CDR1 MGHRA and CDR2 YSYEKL. The CDR3 loop is CASSQEGQGLEAFF. CDR3 in DNA: TGCGCCAGCAGCCAAGAGGGACAGGGGCTTGAGGCTTTCTTT.

In this sample, this clone turned up once. This rearrangement joins TRBV6-6 to TRBJ2-3; 7 nucleotides match TRBD2. V lost 7 bases, J lost 2 bases, and 9 bases stayed unmatched. CDR3 length: 15 amino acids. Germline V CDR1 and CDR2: MNHNY, SVGAGI (reference sequence). The CDR3 bases are TGTGCCAGCACCAGAGCGGGGTTATTCACAGATACGCAGTATTTT. Translated, it gives CASTRAGLFTDTQYF.

V gene TRBV18 combines with J gene TRBJ2-4; D unresolved. CDR1 is KGHSH and CDR2 is LQKENI in the germline V gene. The CDR3 runs 15 residues. The V end was cut by 6 bases, the J end by 1 base, with 13 bases between. Written as DNA, the CDR3 is TGTGCCAGCTCCCCCCCCCAATGGGCCAAAAACATTCAGTACTTC. It yields the protein CASSPPQWAKNIQYF.

The gene calls are TRBV5-1 and TRBJ2-3; TRBD2 matches 13 bases. V lost 2 bases and J lost 4; bases outside the gene matches: 4. The CDR3 is 16 amino acids. Germline loops: CDR1 SGHRS, CDR2 YFSETQ. The CDR3 bases are TGCGCCAGCAGCTTCTGGACTAGCGGGAGCCCAGATACGCAGTATTTT. Translated, it gives CASSFWTSGSPDTQYF.

The V gene is TRBV25-1, the J gene TRBJ2-7; 12 nucleotides line up with TRBD1. This CDR3 contains 14 residues. With 4 bases clipped from V and 7 bases from J, the junction kept 5 bases outside the gene matches. Germline V gives CDR1 MGHDK, CDR2 SYGVNS. DNA for the CDR3: TGTGCCAGCAGTGGGGACAGGGGGCTGAGGGAGCAGTACTTC. As protein: CASSGDRGLREQYF.

Details on this clone: Compared with germline, one end of the junction differs, possibly owing to a read error. V usage is TRBV7-6 and J usage is TRBJ2-7, with 7 bases that match TRBD1. Germline assignment: CDR1 SGHVS and CDR2 FNYEAQ. This CDR3 has 13 residues. This CDR3 reads CASSSDRSSEQYF. As DNA, the CDR3 is TGTGCCAGCAGCTCGGACAGGTCCTCCGAGCAGTACTTC.

This chain links TRBV28 with TRBJ2-7, with D tentatively TRBD2 (6 bases). Trimming took 5 bases from V and 3 from J, leaving 20 bases between them. CDR1 MDHEN and CDR2 SYDVKM come from the germline V gene. The CDR3 is 16 amino acids. In DNA form, the CDR3 reads TGTGCCAGCAGTCCCCCCGGGAGCCGATCCCTCTACGAGCAGTACTTC. This translates into CASSPPGSRSLYEQYF.

This chain uses TRBV7-2 with TRBJ1-3; 9 bases map to TRBD1. The CDR3 is 16 residues long. Per germline, CDR1 SGHTA and CDR2 FQGNSA. V shed 5 bases, J shed 0 bases, and the junction held 5 bases outside the gene matches. DNA for the CDR3: TGTGCCAGCAGCAAACAGGGGGCTGACTCTGGAAACACCATATATTTT. This codes for CASSKQGADSGNTIYF.

The chain carries TRBV7-8 and TRBJ2-7; D perhaps matches TRBD2 (6 bases). Germline V gene sequence: CDR1 SGHVS, CDR2 FQNEAQ. Trimming took off 2 bases at V and 3 bases at J, with 8 bases between the two ends. The CDR3 covers 13 residues. In DNA form, the CDR3 reads TGTGCCAGCAGCTTACGGGGGTTCTACGAGCAGTACTTC. Its translation: CASSLRGFYEQYF.

The J gene is TRBJ2-7, the V gene TRBV5-4; D gene unclear. The CDR3 is 11 amino acids. Looked up from germline, CDR1 is SGHNT and CDR2 is YYREEE (reference sequence). Trimming cost V 4 bases and J 3 bases, with 5 bases left between them. The CDR3 loop reads CASSRDYEQYF. In nucleotides, the CDR3 is TGTGCCAGCAGCCGAGACTACGAGCAGTACTTC. Using reference TRBV5-4 and TRBJ2-7 for the parts outside the CDR3, the full variable domain is ETGVTQSPTHLIKTRGQQVTLRCSSQSGHNTVSWYQQALGQGPQFIFQYYREEENGRGNFPPRFSGLQFPNYSSELNVNALELDDSALYLCASSRDYEQYFGPGTRLTVT.

V and J are TRBV6-6 and TRBJ2-7; D possibly corresponds to TRBD1 (6 bases). This CDR3 contains 13 residues. The germline CDR1 and CDR2 sequences are MNHNY and SVGAGI (reference sequence). Trimming took 5 bases from V and 2 from J, leaving 10 bases between them. The CDR3 coding sequence is TGTGCCAGCAGTCTAACAGGGCCCTACGAGCAGTACTTC. Its translation is CASSLTGPYEQYF.